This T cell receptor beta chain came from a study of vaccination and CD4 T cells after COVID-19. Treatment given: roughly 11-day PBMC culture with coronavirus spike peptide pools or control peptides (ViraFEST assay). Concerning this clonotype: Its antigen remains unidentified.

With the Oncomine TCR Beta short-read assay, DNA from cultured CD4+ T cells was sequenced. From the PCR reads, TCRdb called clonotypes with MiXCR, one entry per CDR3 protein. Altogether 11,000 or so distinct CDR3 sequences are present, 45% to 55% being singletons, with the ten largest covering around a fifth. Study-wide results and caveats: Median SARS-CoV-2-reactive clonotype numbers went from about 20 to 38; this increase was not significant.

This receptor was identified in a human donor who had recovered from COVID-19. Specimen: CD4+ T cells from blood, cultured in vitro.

In DNA, the CDR3 is TGCGCCAGCAGCCGGTGGGTGGGGACTGAAGCTTTCTTT. Its protein product is CASSRWVGTEAFF. This chain connects TRBV5-1 to TRBJ1-1, with D hard to call. CDR3 length equals 13 residues. CDR1 is SGHRS, CDR2 YFSETQ, per germline. Deletions cut 4 bases from V and 5 bases from J, with 12 bases between.